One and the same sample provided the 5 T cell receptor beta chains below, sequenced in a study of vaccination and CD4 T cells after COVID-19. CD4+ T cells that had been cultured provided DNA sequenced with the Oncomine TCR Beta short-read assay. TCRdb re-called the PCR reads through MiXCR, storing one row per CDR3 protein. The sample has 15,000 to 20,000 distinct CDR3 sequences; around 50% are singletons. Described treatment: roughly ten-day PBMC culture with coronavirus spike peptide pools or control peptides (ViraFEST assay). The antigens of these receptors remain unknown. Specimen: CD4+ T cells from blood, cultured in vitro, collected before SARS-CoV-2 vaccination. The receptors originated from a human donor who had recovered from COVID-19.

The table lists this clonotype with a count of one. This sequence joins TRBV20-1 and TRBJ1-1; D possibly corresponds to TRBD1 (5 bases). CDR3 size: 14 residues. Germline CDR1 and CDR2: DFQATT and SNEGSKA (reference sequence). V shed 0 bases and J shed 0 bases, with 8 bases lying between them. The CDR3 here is CSARDPRVNTEAFF. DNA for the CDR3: TGCAGTGCTAGAGATCCCAGGGTGAACACTGAAGCTTTCTTT.

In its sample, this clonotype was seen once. The CDR3 DNA reads TGTGCCAGTATGGGGACAGGGGGCGAGAGTAATTCACCCCTCCACTTT. This sequence encodes CASMGTGGESNSPLHF. The genes are TRBV19 and TRBJ1-6; TRBD1 aligns across 12 bases. Germline trimming cut 7 bases from V and 6 bases from J; bases unmatched to any gene: 7. Looked up from germline, CDR1 is LNHDA and CDR2 is SQIVND (reference sequence). This CDR3 is 16 amino acids long.

Written as DNA, the CDR3 is TGTGCCAGCAGCCCAGCGGGGGAGACCCAGTACTTC. It encodes CASSPAGETQYF. The chain is built from TRBV7-9 and TRBJ2-5, with 7 bases that match TRBD2. V was pared by 5 bases and J by 5 bases, with 2 bases of the junction left unmatched. The germline CDR1 and CDR2 sequences are SEHNR and FQNEAQ (reference sequence). This CDR3 region has 12 residues.

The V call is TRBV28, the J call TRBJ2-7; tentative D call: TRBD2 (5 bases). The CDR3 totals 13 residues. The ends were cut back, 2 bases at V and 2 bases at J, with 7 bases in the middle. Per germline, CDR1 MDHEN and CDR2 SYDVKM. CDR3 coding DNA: TGTGCCAGCAGTTTACGGGGTCCCTACGAGCAGTACTTC. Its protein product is CASSLRGPYEQYF.

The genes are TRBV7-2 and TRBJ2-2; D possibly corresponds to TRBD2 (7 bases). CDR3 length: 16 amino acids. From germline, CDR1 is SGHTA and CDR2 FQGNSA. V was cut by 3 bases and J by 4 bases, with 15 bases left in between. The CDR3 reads CASSLGGALGTGELFF. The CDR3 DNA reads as TGTGCCAGCAGCTTGGGGGGGGCCTTGGGCACCGGGGAGCTGTTTTTT.